This T cell receptor (beta chain) originates from a study of shared clonotypes between healthy human individuals (dated by TCRdb to the early 2020s). For the study in its entirety: Three men and a couple of women, aged 18 to 49 years, made up the cohort. For each donor, CD4 naive and CD4 memory were each run on three plates, CD8 naive on two plates, and CD8 memory on one plate. Blood TCR repertoires of about 5 healthy adults were deeply sequenced to estimate repertoire size and the extent of clonotype sharing between individuals. To increase sequencing depth and limit assay-specific biases, TCR repertoire library preparation and sequencing were carried out by different laboratories using diverse techniques. Between about 0.94 and 8.9 billion PBMCs per donor were obtained by leukapheresis.

Compared with germline, V lacks 1 base and J lacks 4 bases; bases without a gene match: 1. Looking up the germline V gene (reference sequence) yields CDR1 SEHNR and CDR2 FQNEAQ. The CDR3 has 15 amino acids, counting the end cysteine and phenylalanine. The only DNA kept is the CDR3, 45 bases in frame from the first base. The donors were healthy, HIV-negative adults who had no recently reported acute infections or vaccinations. Only Caucasian adults living in Nashville, Tennessee, USA were represented among the donors. CD8 memory samples were composed of magnetically selected CD45RO+ cells combined with CCR7-negative CD45RA+ effector memory (TemRA) cells. Blood was collected by leukapheresis, and PBMCs were isolated by Ficoll-Histopaque density gradient centrifugation and then cryopreserved in liquid nitrogen vapor phase. Purity and quantity of every magnetically sorted T cell population were checked by analytical flow cytometry. Genomic DNA was isolated from every sorted fraction and measured by UV absorbance on a Nanodrop 2000c.

Results and caveats for the whole study, not just this receptor: Only blood was sampled, and tissue TCR repertoires likely differ from those in blood. Roughly 5.2% of naive CD4, 3.5% of naive CD8, around 2.3% of memory CD4, and 0.4% of memory CD8 clonotypes were shared across a few donors. The genetic and exposure-history diversity represented was limited by the small number of donors. Estimated clonotype richness was generally larger for naive than for memory subsets. Incomplete sequencing was indicated by rarefaction of sorted-subset datasets, despite the large sequencing depth. Pairwise subsampling indicated that sequencing depth was expected to affect the degree of clonotype sharing among donors. Compared with non-shared clonotypes, clonotypes shared by all four sorted-subset donors had higher generation probabilities.

This clone came up many times. Its antigen remains unidentified. Qualities for individual bases were not recorded, and no much larger clone is one base off. The identical CDR3 is also encoded by other nucleotide sequences in the sample. TCR CDR3 regions were amplified from genomic DNA by multiplex PCR using the deep immunoSEQ assay. Extracted genomic DNA from each cell subset was distributed evenly across all wells of several immunoSEQ 96-well plates, and each plate was treated as a replicate. For sorted subsets, 200 to 250 ng of genomic DNA, equivalent to tens of thousands of T cell genomes, went into each replicate PCR. Purified libraries were measured with a Qubit 3.0 fluorometer, size-checked on a Bioanalyzer 2100, and measured again with the KAPA Library Quantification kit. A separate single-read 150-cycle Illumina NextSeq 550 flow cell was used to sequence each immunoSEQ 96-well plate. The source study handled its data this way. Because only junctional sequences without quality scores were contained in the immunoSEQ output, filtering matching that applied to full-length reads could not be performed. To assign V/J genes and CDR3, sequences were annotated using PyIR, a Python wrapper for IgBLAST v1.9, with IMGT germline references. Reads with weak V/J assignments (E-value above 1e-6), missing CDR3, stop codons, out-of-frame junctions, or ambiguous translated residues were removed. V3J clonotypes were defined by identical inferred V gene, J gene, and CDR3 amino acid sequence. To compute the percentage overlap between repertoires, the number of shared unique clonotypes was divided by the size of the smaller repertoire. Three approaches were used to assess repertoire richness: RTK rarefaction, the Chao1 estimator, and Recon v2.1 estimates of unobserved clonotypes. Generation probabilities were computed with OLGA for all TCRbeta clonotypes obtained by the gDNA method from several donors. The source is immuneACCESS, and TCRdb retained only in-frame sequences with V and J called. Part of the clones is not carried over; for the studies checked, unresolved V genes explain less than half of this, and the remainder is unexplained. V and J calls and clone size are those listed in that table; D and trimming were worked out from the DNA. This sample comprises about 79,000 clones, about 61% of them detected only once. The ten largest clonotypes hold 51% of the sample.

The chain is made from TRBV7-9 and TRBJ2-1, and 10 junction bases match TRBD2. Sequencing was carried out using memory CD8+ T cells sorted from blood. Per the publication, the cell subset or site label means: CD45RO+ cells pooled with CCR7-negative TemRA cells. This sequence originates from a man younger than 40 in good health. The DNA sequence reads TGTGCCAGCAGCTTAGGACTAGCGGGTTACAATGAGCAGTTCTTC. Its protein reads: CASSLGLAGYNEQFF.